These 8 T cell receptor beta chains came from one sample sequenced in a study of radiotherapy plus CTLA-4 blockade in lung cancer. Some clones are missing from TCRdb's copy, which holds only in-frame ones; the method was immunoSEQ multiplex PCR. The sample shows about 87,000 clones, about 88% of them seen only once. Source: peripheral blood, taken from a patient treated with radiotherapy plus ipilimumab. Receptor source: a human donor with non-small cell lung cancer that progressed on radiotherapy plus ipilimumab.

There are a few counts of this clone. The gene calls are TRBV4-3 and TRBJ1-1; no reliable D call. CDR3 size: 13 residues. V was cut by 1 base and J by 9 bases, with 12 bases left in between. From germline, CDR1 is LGHNA and CDR2 YSLEER. CDR3 region: CASSQVAEGQAFF. CDR3 coding DNA: TGCGCCAGCAGCCAAGTCGCGGAGGGCCAAGCTTTCTTT.

The chain carries TRBV11-3 and TRBJ2-7, with a possible D match to TRBD1 (6 bases). The V end was cut by 4 bases, the J end by 2 bases, with 12 bases between. The CDR3 has 14 amino acids. Germline V gene data show CDR1 as SGHNT and CDR2 as YENEEA. The CDR3 DNA is TGTGCCAGCAGCTCCAGGACAGCCCCCTACGAGCAGTACTTC. It is translated as CASSSRTAPYEQYF.

The chain combines TRBV29-1 with TRBJ2-7; 7 bases map to TRBD2. Germline values: CDR1 SQVTM, CDR2 ANQGSEA. CDR3 length: 11 amino acids. J was trimmed by 2 bases and V by 7 bases; bases with no gene match: 2. In nucleotides, the CDR3 is TGCAGCGCCCTAGCGGCCTACGAGCAGTACTTC. This encodes CSALAAYEQYF.

The V and J genes are TRBV28 and TRBJ2-1; D possibly corresponds to TRBD1 (5 bases). Trimming took 0 bases from V and 6 from J, leaving 15 bases between them. Germline loops: CDR1 MDHEN, CDR2 SYDVKM. The CDR3 loop spans 16 amino acids. CDR3 in DNA: TGTGCCAGCAGTTTATGGGGCCAGGGAAAGCGCAATGAGCAGTTCTTC. Protein product: CASSLWGQGKRNEQFF. Filled out from reference TRBV28 and TRBJ2-1, the complete variable domain reads DVKVTQSSRYLVKRTGEKVFLECVQDMDHENMFWYRQDPGLGLRLIYFSYDVKMKEKGDIPEGYSVSREKKERFSLILESASTNQTSMYLCASSLWGQGKRNEQFFGPGTRLTVL.

The V call is TRBV4-3, the J call TRBJ2-1; D is uncertain. This CDR3 spans 14 amino acids. The ends were cut back, 1 base at V and 4 bases at J, with 8 bases in the middle. The V gene's germline CDR1 is LGHNA and CDR2 YSLEER. In DNA, the CDR3 is TGCGCCAGCAGCCAAGGCTATGGTTACAATGAGCAGTTCTTC. Its protein is CASSQGYGYNEQFF.

This clone has just one count. This chain connects TRBV7-9 to TRBJ2-7; D perhaps matches TRBD2 (5 bases). The CDR3 extends over 15 amino acids. Per the germline V gene, CDR1 is SEHNR and CDR2 is FQNEAQ (reference sequence). Trimming took off 2 bases at V and 3 bases at J, with 14 bases between the two ends. The chain's CDR3 is CASSLFRDSNYEQYF. The DNA for the CDR3 is TGTGCCAGCAGCTTATTTCGGGATTCGAACTACGAGCAGTACTTC.

The chain joins TRBV30 to TRBJ2-5; the D gene is possibly TRBD2 (5 bases). Germline loops: CDR1 GTSNPN, CDR2 SVGIG (reference sequence). Trimming removed 0 bases from V and 11 bases from J, with 10 bases in between. The length of the CDR3 is 11 residues. CDR3 nucleotide sequence: TGTGCCTGGAGTGTCTTAAGGGAGCAGTACTTC. Encoded protein: CAWSVLREQYF.

The chain joins TRBV19 to TRBJ1-2, with D unresolved. The CDR3 runs 10 residues. The germline V gene has CDR1 LNHDA and CDR2 SQIVND (reference sequence). Trimming shortened V by 8 bases and J by 3 bases, and 4 bases separated the two germline ends. CDR3: CASSYYGYTF. CDR3 in DNA: TGTGCCAGTTCATACTATGGCTACACCTTC.